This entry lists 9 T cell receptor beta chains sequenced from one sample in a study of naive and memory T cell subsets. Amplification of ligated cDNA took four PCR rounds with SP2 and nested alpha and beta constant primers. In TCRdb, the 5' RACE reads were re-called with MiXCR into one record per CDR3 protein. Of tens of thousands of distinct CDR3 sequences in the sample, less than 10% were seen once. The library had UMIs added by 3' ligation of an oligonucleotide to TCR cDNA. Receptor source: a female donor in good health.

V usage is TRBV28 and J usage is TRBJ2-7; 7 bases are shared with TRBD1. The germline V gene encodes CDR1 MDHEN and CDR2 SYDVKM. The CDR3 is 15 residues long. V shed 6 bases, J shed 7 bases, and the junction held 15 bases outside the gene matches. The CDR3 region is CASSPATGTSFEQYF. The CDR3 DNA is TGTGCCAGCAGCCCCGCGACAGGGACCAGCTTTGAGCAGTACTTC.

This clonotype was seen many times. For the CDR3, the DNA is TGTGCCAGCAGTCCGGAGCGGATGGAGCAGTTCTTC. Its protein product is CASSPERMEQFF. The chain is built from TRBV6-1 and TRBJ2-1; possibly TRBD2 for D (5 bases). In germline, CDR1 is MNHNS, CDR2 SASEGT. The CDR3 extends over 12 amino acids. Between the trimmed V and J ends, which lost 5 bases and 10 bases, there was a span of 12 bases.

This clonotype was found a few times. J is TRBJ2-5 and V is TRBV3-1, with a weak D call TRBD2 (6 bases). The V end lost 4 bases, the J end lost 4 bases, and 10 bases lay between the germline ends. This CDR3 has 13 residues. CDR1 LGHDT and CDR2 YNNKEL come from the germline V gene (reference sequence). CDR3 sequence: CASSRGERETQYF. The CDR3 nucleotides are TGTGCCAGCAGCCGCGGGGAGCGAGAGACCCAGTACTTC.

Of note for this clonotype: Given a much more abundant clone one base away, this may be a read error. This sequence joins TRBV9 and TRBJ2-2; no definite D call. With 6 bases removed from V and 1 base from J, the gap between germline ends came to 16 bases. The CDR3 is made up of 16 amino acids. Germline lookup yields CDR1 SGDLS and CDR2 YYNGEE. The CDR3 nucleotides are TGTGCCAGCACTAAGAGAGGCAAGGAGAACACCGGGGAGCTGTTTTTT. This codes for CASTKRGKENTGELFF.

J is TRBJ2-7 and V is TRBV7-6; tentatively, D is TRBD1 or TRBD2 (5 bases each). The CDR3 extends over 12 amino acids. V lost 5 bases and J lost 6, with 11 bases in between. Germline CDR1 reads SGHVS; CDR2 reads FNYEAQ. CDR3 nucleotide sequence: TGTGCCAGCAGCCGAACTAGGGGCGAGCAGTACTTC. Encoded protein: CASSRTRGEQYF.

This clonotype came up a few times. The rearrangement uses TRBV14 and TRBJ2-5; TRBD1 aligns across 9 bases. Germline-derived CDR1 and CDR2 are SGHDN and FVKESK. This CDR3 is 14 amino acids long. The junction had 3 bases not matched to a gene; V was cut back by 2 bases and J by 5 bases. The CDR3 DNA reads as TGTGCCAGCAGCCAAAACAGGGGGCAGGAGACCCAGTACTTC. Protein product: CASSQNRGQETQYF.

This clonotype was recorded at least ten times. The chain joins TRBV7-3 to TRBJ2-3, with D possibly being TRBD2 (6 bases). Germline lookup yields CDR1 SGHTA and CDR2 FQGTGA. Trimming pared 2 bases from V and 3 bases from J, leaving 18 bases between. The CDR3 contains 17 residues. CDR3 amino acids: CASSLSSNTEGTDTQYF. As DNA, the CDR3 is TGTGCCAGCAGCTTATCATCAAACACGGAGGGGACAGATACGCAGTATTTT.

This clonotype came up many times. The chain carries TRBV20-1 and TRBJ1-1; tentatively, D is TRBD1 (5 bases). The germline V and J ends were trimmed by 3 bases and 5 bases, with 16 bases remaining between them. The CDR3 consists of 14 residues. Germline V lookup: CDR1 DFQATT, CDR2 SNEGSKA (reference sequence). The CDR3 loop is CSARGTLGRTEAFF. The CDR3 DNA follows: TGCAGTGCTAGGGGGACTCTCGGGAGGACTGAAGCTTTCTTT.

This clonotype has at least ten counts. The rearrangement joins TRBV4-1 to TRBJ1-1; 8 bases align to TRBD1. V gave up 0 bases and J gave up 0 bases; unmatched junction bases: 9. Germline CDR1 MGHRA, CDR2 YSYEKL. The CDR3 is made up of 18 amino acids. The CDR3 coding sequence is TGCGCCAGCAGCCAAGATCCCGGACAGGGTGCCCTGAACACTGAAGCTTTCTTT. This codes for CASSQDPGQGALNTEAFF.